This T cell receptor beta chain was obtained from a study of CD8 T cells in ankylosing spondylitis. Study-level results: Significantly higher representation of disease-linked clones was reported for matched ankylosing spondylitis synovial fluid.

For this clonotype: The antigen remains unidentified.

TCRdb re-derived calls from the 5' RACE reads in MiXCR, one entry per CDR3 protein. This table has 250,000 to 300,000 distinct CDR3 sequences, over 15% appearing once. The germline gives CDR1 KGHDR, CDR2 SFDVKD. The V and J ends lost 3 bases and 5 bases respectively, with 10 bases between them. The CDR3 has 14 residues. This TCR was sampled from a male donor with ankylosing spondylitis or in good health (not recorded which). The chain couples TRBV24-1 to TRBJ2-1, with D possibly matching TRBD2 (5 bases). The source material was blood, either unsorted or a sorted T cell fraction (not recorded which). CDR3: CATSDPGRHNEQFF. The CDR3 DNA sequence: TGTGCCACCAGTGATCCTGGGAGACACAATGAGCAGTTCTTC.